One sample yielded the 10 T cell receptor beta chains listed below, sequenced in a study of regulatory and conventional T cells in RAG deficiency. Blood CD4+ CD25-high CD127-low regulatory T cells supplied the genomic DNA template. Profiled with immunoSEQ multiplex PCR; TCRdb holds only in-frame clones, not every one. The table records fewer than 9,500 clones, over 85% of them present only once. The sample also formed part of further work on regulatory T cells. According to that study: The primer mix had 52 TRBV and 13 TRBJ primers.

The specimen sequenced was CD127- CD25+ CD4+ Tregs sorted from blood. Source of these receptors: a human donor in good health.

The rearrangement uses TRBV27 and TRBJ1-2; perhaps TRBD1 as D (6 bases). Trimming removed 5 bases from V and 5 bases from J, with 12 bases in between. The CDR3 covers 13 residues. CDR1 is MNHEY and CDR2 is SMNVEV in the germline V gene (reference sequence). CDR3 residues: CASSLQGWYGYTF. In DNA form, the CDR3 reads TGTGCCAGCAGTCTACAGGGTTGGTATGGCTACACCTTC.

The sample holds one count of this clone. The genes are TRBV4-2 and TRBJ2-5; 12 bases line up with TRBD2. The germline V gene has CDR1 LGHNA and CDR2 YNFKEQ. V was pared by 7 bases and J by 5 bases, with 14 bases of the junction left unmatched. The CDR3 has 17 amino acids. CDR3 protein: CASKEGASGGAGETQYF. The CDR3 bases are TGTGCCAGCAAAGAAGGAGCTAGCGGGGGGGCCGGGGAGACCCAGTACTTC.

The rearrangement joins TRBV19 to TRBJ1-1, with TRBD1 identical over 8 bases. The CDR3 is made up of 15 amino acids. Germline lookup yields CDR1 LNHDA and CDR2 SQIVND (reference sequence). The trim removed 7 bases at V and 1 base at J, leaving 8 bases unmatched. The CDR3 region has the DNA TGTGCCAGTACTCCGGGACAGGCGAAGAACACTGAAGCTTTCTTT. Protein: CASTPGQAKNTEAFF.

The chain has TRBV6-1 and TRBJ1-2; D might be TRBD1 (5 bases). The germline V gene encodes CDR1 MNHNS and CDR2 SASEGT. The CDR3 has 14 residues. The V end lost 4 bases, the J end lost 3 bases, and 12 bases lay between the germline ends. CDR3 protein: CASSAPRQYYGYTF. The DNA of the CDR3 is TGTGCCAGCAGTGCCCCTCGACAGTACTATGGCTACACCTTC.

The sample holds one count of this clone. The chain is built from TRBV19 and TRBJ1-2; no clear D gene. V was shortened by 3 bases and J by 4 bases, with 15 bases between the two germline ends. This CDR3 spans 15 amino acids. CDR1 and CDR2 from the germline V gene are LNHDA and SQIVND (reference sequence). DNA for the CDR3: TGTGCCAGTAGTATTATCGGGATTGGCGGCTATGGCTACACCTTC. Residues: CASSIIGIGGYGYTF.

This rearrangement joins TRBV10-3 to TRBJ2-1, with TRBD2 matching over 8 bases. V was pared by 6 bases and J by 9 bases, with 10 bases of the junction left unmatched. This CDR3 contains 14 residues. The germline V gene has CDR1 ENHRY and CDR2 SYGVKD. The CDR3 DNA sequence: TGTGCCATCAGAAGCGGGGGCGGAGAGGCTGAGCAGTTCTTC. Amino acid sequence: CAIRSGGGEAEQFF.

The genes are TRBV5-4 and TRBJ2-3; the D gene is possibly TRBD2 (5 bases). CDR3 length: 13 amino acids. V shed 4 bases and J shed 7 bases, with 13 bases lying between them. CDR1 is SGHNT, CDR2 YYREEE, per germline (reference sequence). In nucleotides, the CDR3 is TGTGCCAGCAGCGACGAACCGGGAAATACGCAGTATTTT. Its translation: CASSDEPGNTQYF.

This clone was observed once. The chain is built from TRBV5-1 and TRBJ1-6; 10 nucleotides line up with TRBD1. The CDR3 is made up of 15 amino acids. With V trimmed by 3 bases and J by 7 bases, 4 bases remained unmatched. CDR1 is SGHRS, CDR2 YFSETQ, per germline. The CDR3 region is CASSSTGGWNSPLHF. The CDR3 region has the DNA TGCGCCAGCAGCTCGACAGGGGGCTGGAATTCACCCCTCCACTTT.

This clone was found once. V gene TRBV2 combines with J gene TRBJ1-4; 9 bases line up with TRBD1. V gave up 3 bases and J gave up 8 bases; unmatched junction bases: 7. The CDR3 has 15 amino acids. Germline CDR1 is SNHLY and CDR2 is FYNNEI. The CDR3 DNA reads TGTGCCAGCAGTGACGCCGGGACAGGGAACGAAAAACTGTTTTTT. Translated, it gives CASSDAGTGNEKLFF. The full variable domain, its missing parts supplied by reference TRBV2 and TRBJ1-4, is EPEVTQTPSHQVTQMGQEVILRCVPISNHLYFYWYRQILGQKVEFLVSFYNNEISEKSEIFDDQFSVERPDGSNFTLKIRSTKLEDSAMYFCASSDAGTGNEKLFFGSGTQLSVL.

The V and J genes are TRBV19 and TRBJ1-1; D not certain. The CDR3 extends over 12 amino acids. The germline V gene encodes CDR1 LNHDA and CDR2 SQIVND (reference sequence). V dropped 5 bases and J dropped 4 bases, with 8 bases sitting between them. In nucleotides, the CDR3 is TGTGCCAGTAGTGCACGGGGCACTGAAGCTTTCTTT. This encodes CASSARGTEAFF.